Listed below are T cell receptor beta chains from one sample, sequenced in a study of blood T cell repertoires in COVID-19. TCRdb's copy holds only in-frame clones and misses some; the assay was immunoSEQ multiplex PCR. The repertoire consists of fewer than 200,000 clones, with roughly four fifths occurring once and the leading ten covering 22%. The source material was peripheral blood. These receptors came from a woman of 80 years or more with acute or convalescent COVID-19. Both conserved end residues are part of each CDR3. A D gene is named only where the DNA matches it firmly. Some rows have no size entry. The others give once, few or many, or a class for an expanded clone.

size: NA
D: TRBD2
J: TRBJ2-3
V: TRBV9
CDR3: CASSVSGSTDTQYF
DNA: TGTGCCAGCAGCGTTAGCGGGAGCACAGATACGCAGTATTTT

size: NA
D: TRBD1
J: TRBJ1-2
V: TRBV7-9
CDR3: CASSPSTGGWGYTF
DNA: TGTGCCAGCAGCCCGTCCACAGGGGGCTGGGGCTACACCTTC

size: NA
D: NA
J: TRBJ1-5
V: TRBV18
CDR3: CASSLDSNNQPQHF
DNA: TGTGCCAGCTCACTCGACAGTAACAATCAGCCCCAGCATTTT

size: NA
D: NA
J: TRBJ2-1
V: TRBV21-1
CDR3: CASSKVLAGRVNEQFF
DNA: TGTGCCAGCAGCAAAGTACTAGCGGGTAGAGTCAATGAGCAGTTCTTC

size: NA
D: TRBD1
J: TRBJ2-2
V: TRBV2
CDR3: CASRTGTGSKNTGELFF
DNA: TGTGCCAGCAGGACCGGGACAGGGAGTAAGAACACCGGGGAGCTGTTTTTT

size: NA
D: TRBD2
J: TRBJ2-2
V: TRBV4-3
CDR3: CASSYATSGTGELFF
DNA: TGCGCCAGCAGTTATGCGACTAGCGGCACCGGGGAGCTGTTTTTT

size: NA
D: NA
J: TRBJ1-1
V: TRBV4-3
CDR3: CASSLQGRNTEAFF
DNA: TGCGCCAGCAGCCTCCAAGGGAGGAACACTGAAGCTTTCTTT

size: once
D: NA
J: TRBJ2-1
V: TRBV3-1/TRBV3-2
CDR3: CASSQDRWVRGNEQFF
DNA: TGTGCCAGCAGCCAAGATAGGTGGGTAAGGGGCAATGAGCAGTTCTTC

size: NA
D: NA
J: TRBJ2-1
V: TRBV10-3
CDR3: CAISEPGREQFF
DNA: TGTGCCATCAGTGAGCCAGGGAGGGAGCAGTTCTTC

size: NA
D: NA
J: TRBJ2-1
V: TRBV12-5
CDR3: CASGLVQTPYNEQFF
DNA: TGTGCTAGTGGTTTGGTCCAAACACCCTACAATGAGCAGTTCTTC

size: NA
D: TRBD2
J: TRBJ2-7
V: TRBV10-2
CDR3: CASGTSKSYEQYF
DNA: TGCGCCAGCGGGACTAGTAAAAGCTACGAGCAGTACTTC

size: NA
D: TRBD2
J: TRBJ2-5
V: TRBV4-2
CDR3: CASSHGAGGWVETQYF
DNA: TGTGCCAGCAGCCACGGAGCGGGGGGGTGGGTGGAGACCCAGTACTTC

size: NA
D: TRBD1
J: TRBJ2-1
V: TRBV7-2
CDR3: CASRTGTDLLAPYNEQFF
DNA: TGTGCCAGCAGAACCGGGACAGACTTACTCGCCCCCTACAATGAGCAGTTCTTC

size: NA
D: TRBD2
J: TRBJ2-5
V: TRBV12-3/TRBV12-4
CDR3: CASSFGTRKQYF
DNA: TGTGCCAGCAGTTTTGGGACTAGAAAACAGTACTTC

size: NA
D: NA
J: TRBJ1-5
V: TRBV15
CDR3: CATSRGGGQPQHF
DNA: TGTGCCACCAGCAGAGGGGGGGGTCAGCCCCAGCATTTT

size: NA
D: TRBD1
J: TRBJ2-5
V: TRBV5-1
CDR3: CASSLGDREETQYF
DNA: TGCGCCAGCAGCTTGGGGGACAGGGAAGAGACCCAGTACTTC

size: NA
D: NA
J: TRBJ2-2
V: TRBV7-6
CDR3: CASSLGAWAGDLTGELFF
DNA: TGTGCCAGCAGCTTAGGGGCATGGGCGGGTGATCTCACCGGGGAGCTGTTTTTT

size: NA
D: NA
J: TRBJ2-7
V: TRBV6-2/TRBV6-3
CDR3: CASSYRTPSSYEQYF
DNA: TGTGCCAGCAGTTACAGGACACCAAGCTCCTACGAGCAGTACTTC

size: once
D: NA
J: TRBJ1-2
V: TRBV28
CDR3: CASSSLYGYTF
DNA: TGTGCCAGCAGTTCTCTCTATGGCTACACCTTC

size: NA
D: TRBD1
J: TRBJ1-1
V: TRBV5-1
CDR3: CASSFTGANTEAFF
DNA: TGCGCCAGCAGCTTCACAGGGGCCAACACTGAAGCTTTCTTT

size: NA
D: NA
J: TRBJ2-7
V: TRBV5-1
CDR3: CASSSGDRPEQYF
DNA: TGCGCCAGCAGCTCCGGAGACCGGCCCGAGCAGTACTTC

size: once
D: NA
J: TRBJ2-2
V: TRBV5-6
CDR3: CASSFGGELFF
DNA: TGTGCCAGCAGCTTCGGCGGGGAGCTGTTTTTT

size: NA
D: TRBD1
J: TRBJ2-2
V: TRBV5-8
CDR3: CASSGTGIPGELFF
DNA: TGTGCCAGTTCCGGGACAGGGATTCCCGGGGAGCTGTTTTTT

size: NA
D: NA
J: TRBJ2-7
V: TRBV11-2
CDR3: CASSQYTEQYF
DNA: TGTGCCAGCAGCCAATATACTGAGCAGTACTTC

size: NA
D: TRBD1
J: TRBJ2-5
V: TRBV5-1
CDR3: CASSLALRGETQYF
DNA: TGCGCCAGCAGCTTGGCCCTCAGGGGGGAGACCCAGTACTTC

size: NA
D: TRBD2
J: TRBJ2-1
V: TRBV4-2
CDR3: CASSQGTSAAVDEQFF
DNA: TGTGCCAGCAGCCAAGGGACTAGCGCGGCCGTCGATGAGCAGTTCTTC

size: NA
D: TRBD1
J: TRBJ1-2
V: TRBV14
CDR3: CASSQVDRGYGYTF
DNA: TGTGCCAGCAGCCAAGTCGACAGGGGGTATGGCTACACCTTC

size: NA
D: NA
J: TRBJ1-3
V: TRBV30
CDR3: CALRGYGNTIYF
DNA: TGTGCCCTAAGGGGATATGGAAACACCATATATTTT

size: NA
D: TRBD1
J: TRBJ1-1
V: TRBV5-1
CDR3: CASSLKYRGRLNTEAFF
DNA: TGCGCCAGCAGCTTGAAGTACAGGGGGCGATTGAACACTGAAGCTTTCTTT

size: NA
D: TRBD1
J: TRBJ1-1
V: TRBV7-2
CDR3: CASSTRQGSATEAFF
DNA: TGTGCCAGCAGCACCCGACAGGGTTCAGCCACTGAAGCTTTCTTT

size: NA
D: NA
J: TRBJ1-2
V: TRBV7-9
CDR3: CASSLAESYGYTF
DNA: TGTGCCAGCAGCTTAGCAGAGTCGTATGGCTACACCTTC

size: NA
D: NA
J: TRBJ2-7
V: TRBV18
CDR3: CASSLGLEGYEQYF
DNA: TGTGCCAGCTCACTAGGGCTTGAGGGCTACGAGCAGTACTTC

size: NA
D: NA
J: TRBJ1-3
V: TRBV11-2
CDR3: CASSPRQFKGNTIYF
DNA: TGTGCCAGCAGCCCACGACAGTTCAAGGGGAACACCATATATTTT

size: many
D: NA
J: TRBJ2-5
V: TRBV11-2
CDR3: CASSPRDWETQYF
DNA: TGTGCCAGCAGCCCTAGGGACTGGGAGACCCAGTACTTC

size: NA
D: NA
J: TRBJ1-2
V: TRBV10-3
CDR3: CAISEPAGQSNYGYTF
DNA: TGTGCCATCAGTGAGCCCGCTGGACAGAGCAACTATGGCTACACCTTC